This TCR beta chain was sequenced for a study of T cell changes during pregnancy in multiple sclerosis. TCRdb keeps only in-frame clones here, not all; method: immunoSEQ multiplex PCR. The table shows about 80,000 clones, with around 94% occurring only once. Germline CDR1 is LNHDA and CDR2 is SQIVND (reference sequence). V was clipped by 2 bases and J by 5 bases, with 12 bases between them. This CDR3 has 14 residues. Sequencing was performed on peripheral blood, taken in the second trimester of pregnancy. V is TRBV19 and J is TRBJ2-5; D is possibly TRBD1 (5 bases). The source is a female donor in good health, enrolled as a control in a pregnancy study. DNA of the CDR3: TGTGCCAGTAGTATACTGGTAGGGGTTGAGACCCAGTACTTC. It specifies CASSILVGVETQYF.